The T cell receptor beta chain under discussion was sequenced for a study of immunodeficiency (dated by TCRdb to the late 2010s). A note on the overall study: To search for oligoclonality and VDJ recombination defects, the researchers carried out a repertoire analysis. General findings and caveats noted by the study authors: Based on top-100 and total clonotype frequencies, severe oligoclonality showed up in patient CD8+ T cells, whereas patient CD4+ T cells did not show severe oligoclonality. V-J pairing and productive entropy in CD4+ T cells appeared similar in patients and controls. Entropy comparisons showed n=3 (open circles) for patients versus healthy controls; a thymic development effect was only suggested as possible.

Turning to this clone: There is no known antigen for this receptor. Sequence at one end of the junction differs from germline and may be a read error.

Based on the germline V gene, the CDR1 and CDR2 sequences are MNHEY and SVGAGI. The CDR3 goes from the cysteine to the phenylalanine over 11 residues. Only the CDR3 DNA is retained, 33 bases long and in frame from the first base. CD3+CD4+ T cells were sorted from fresh PBMCs before TCR sequencing. Genomic DNA was extracted using the QIAamp DNA Blood Mini Kit and was submitted for immunoSEQ repertoire analysis. CDR3 regions were amplified by multiplex PCR from a standard quantity of genomic DNA template. An Illumina platform was used to sequence the PCR products. As for how the authors treated the data: Alignment of sequences to a reference was performed, and V, D and J gene definitions were taken from IMGT. To eliminate PCR and sequencing errors, a nearest-neighbor clustering algorithm combined closely related sequences. V, D and J usage was analyzed in productive unique and total sequences using ImmunoSEQ Analyzer tools and R version 3.6.1. TCRdb took this table from immuneACCESS and kept in-frame rearrangements with V and J called. Such tables lack part of the clones; where checked against another copy, unresolved V genes explain under half of the gap, and the rest is unexplained. The DNA was the basis for D and trimming; V, J and clone size are from that table. For this sample there are 3,000 to 4,000 clones; around 91% appear just once. About 4.5% of the sample is in the top ten clones.

The TCR sequence derives from a human donor in good health. Sequenced sample: CD4+ T cells from blood. This sequence uses TRBV6-5 and TRBJ1-1; matching of 5 bases hints at TRBD1 as the D gene. The nucleotide sequence reads as follows: TGTGCCAGCAGTTACAGGGGTTTGACCCACTTT. This sequence encodes CASSYRGLTHF.